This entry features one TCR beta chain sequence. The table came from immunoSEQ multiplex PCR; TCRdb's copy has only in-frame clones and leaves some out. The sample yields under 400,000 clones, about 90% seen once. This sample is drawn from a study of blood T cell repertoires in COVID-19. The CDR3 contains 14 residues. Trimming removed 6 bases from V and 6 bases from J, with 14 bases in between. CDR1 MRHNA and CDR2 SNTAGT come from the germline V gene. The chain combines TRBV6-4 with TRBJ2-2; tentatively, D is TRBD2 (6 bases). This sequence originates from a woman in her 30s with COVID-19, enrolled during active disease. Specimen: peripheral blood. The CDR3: CASSEEGFAGELFF. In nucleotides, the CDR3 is TGTGCCAGCAGCGAGGAGGGTTTCGCCGGGGAGCTGTTTTTT.